These 30 T cell receptor beta chains were sequenced from one sample in a study of response to subunit inactivated influenza vaccine (dated by TCRdb to between 2018 and 2020). Library construction relied on RT-PCR. These reads were obtained on an Illumina HiSeq 2500. In-frame beta chains were kept once TCRdb had trimmed the public reads at Q25 with fastp and called clones with MiXCR. Each entry is one CDR3 protein sequence, shown with its most common DNA and genes. The sample table lists roughly 780,000 distinct CDR3 sequences, about 18% of them with a count of one. The ten largest clones capture approximately 11% of the sample. The specimen comprised PBMCs from blood, sampled roughly 5 days after vaccination. These receptors came from a man in his fifties who received an inactivated influenza vaccine. Donor details come from another sample of the same person, matched by shared clones.

Many counts were recorded for this clonotype. One end of the junction does not line up with germline, which may come from a read error. The chain carries TRBV11-2 and TRBJ2-7, with a weak D call TRBD2 (7 bases). The CDR3 has 13 residues. From germline, CDR1 is SGHAT and CDR2 FQNNGV. CDR3 protein: CASSLGGGYEQYF. DNA of the CDR3: TGTGCCAGCAGTTTAGGGGGGGGCTACGAGCAGTACTTC.

This clonotype was detected many times. V and J are TRBV28 and TRBJ1-5; D is perhaps TRBD1 (5 bases). This CDR3 is built from 12 residues. Trimming shortened V by 7 bases and J by 4 bases, and 8 bases separated the two germline ends. Per germline, CDR1 MDHEN and CDR2 SYDVKM. The CDR3 spells CASKEGNQPQHF. In nucleotides, the CDR3 is TGTGCCAGCAAGGAGGGGAATCAGCCCCAGCATTTT.

V and J are TRBV24-1 and TRBJ2-1; D not certain. The CDR3 has 11 residues. V was clipped by 5 bases and J by 7 bases, with 5 bases between them. Germline lookup yields CDR1 KGHDR and CDR2 SFDVKD. The CDR3 protein is CATSAGNEQFF. CDR3 DNA: TGTGCCACCAGTGCCGGGAATGAGCAGTTCTTC.

V usage is TRBV7-9 and J usage is TRBJ1-1; TRBD1 might be the D (5 bases). Deletions cut 8 bases from V and 1 base from J, with 20 bases between. This CDR3 is built from 16 residues. CDR1 is SEHNR, CDR2 FQNEAQ, per germline (reference sequence). The chain's CDR3 is CASGLWGSRPNTEAFF. CDR3 bases: TGTGCCAGCGGACTTTGGGGGAGCAGACCGAACACTGAAGCTTTCTTT.

V usage is TRBV20-1 and J usage is TRBJ2-5; possible D gene TRBD2, 5 bases. Germline V gene data show CDR1 as DFQATT and CDR2 as SNEGSKA (reference sequence). CDR3 length: 12 amino acids. V lost 6 bases and J lost 4, with 12 bases in between. The DNA for the CDR3 is TGCAGTGCCCGAGGGATTGTAGAGACCCAGTACTTC. Amino acid sequence: CSARGIVETQYF.

This clonotype appeared many times. The V gene is TRBV29-1, the J gene TRBJ2-7; a weak D match, TRBD2 (5 bases). CDR1 SQVTM and CDR2 ANQGSEA come from the germline V gene. V gave up 4 bases and J gave up 6 bases, with 13 bases separating them. The length of the CDR3 is 12 residues. The CDR3 sequence: CSVVGVLSEQYF. As DNA, the CDR3 is TGCAGCGTTGTCGGGGTGCTATCCGAGCAGTACTTC.

This clonotype has just a few counts. The V call is TRBV6-5, the J call TRBJ1-4; weak D call: TRBD1 (6 bases). The CDR3 spans 14 residues. The ends were cut back, 0 bases at V and 8 bases at J, with 10 bases in the middle. Germline lookup yields CDR1 MNHEY and CDR2 SVGAGI. CDR3 DNA sequence: TGTGCCAGCAGTTACTCGGGGGCACGGGAAAAACTGTTTTTT. This gives the protein CASSYSGAREKLFF.

This chain uses TRBV10-3 with TRBJ2-7; D not certain. Trimming stripped 3 bases from V and 6 bases from J, with 9 bases between. CDR1 is ENHRY and CDR2 is SYGVKD in the germline V gene. The CDR3 is 12 residues long. CDR3 protein: CAISEGRLEQYF. In DNA, the CDR3 is TGTGCCATCAGTGAAGGGCGCCTCGAGCAGTACTTC.

This rearrangement joins TRBV5-4 to TRBJ2-1; 13 positions agree with TRBD2. V lost 4 bases and J lost 8; bases outside the gene matches: 9. Germline CDR1 SGHNT, CDR2 YYREEE (reference sequence). CDR3 length: 16 amino acids. The CDR3 here is CASSPNGLAGVYEQFF. Here the CDR3 DNA reads TGTGCCAGCAGCCCTAATGGACTAGCGGGAGTCTATGAGCAGTTCTTC.

A few counts support this clonotype. This chain joins TRBV2 and TRBJ1-4; 7 nucleotides line up with TRBD1. V was clipped by 4 bases and J by 9 bases; unmatched bases: 20. Germline values: CDR1 SNHLY, CDR2 FYNNEI. This CDR3 comprises 18 residues. This chain's CDR3 is CASSVRGQGGPTRKKLFF. CDR3 coding DNA: TGTGCCAGCAGTGTGAGGGGGCAGGGAGGCCCAACGAGGAAAAAACTGTTTTTT.

The V call is TRBV6-2 or TRBV6-3, the J call TRBJ2-1, with D perhaps matching TRBD1 (5 bases). The CDR3 loop spans 13 amino acids. With 7 bases removed from V and 3 bases from J, the gap between germline ends came to 10 bases. CDR1 MNHEY and CDR2 SVGEGT come from the germline V gene. The CDR3 coding sequence is TGTGCCAGCAATGGGGCCTTCTACAATGAGCAGTTCTTC. It translates to CASNGAFYNEQFF.

Only a few counts were recorded for this clonotype. The chain is built from TRBV10-3 and TRBJ2-5, with D perhaps matching TRBD1 (6 bases). The germline V gene has CDR1 ENHRY and CDR2 SYGVKD. The CDR3 is made up of 12 amino acids. V was pared by 6 bases and J by 5 bases, with 10 bases between. The DNA for the CDR3 is TGTGCCATCAGGGGACAAGGCGAGACCCAGTACTTC. It is translated as CAIRGQGETQYF.

A few counts support this clonotype. V is TRBV20-1 and J is TRBJ1-1, with D maybe TRBD1 (5 bases). The CDR3 totals 14 residues. Between the trimmed V and J ends, which lost 3 bases and 2 bases, there was a span of 13 bases. The germline V gene has CDR1 DFQATT and CDR2 SNEGSKA (reference sequence). The CDR3, as DNA: TGCAGTGCTAGGCCCAGGACATTAAACACTGAAGCTTTCTTT. It translates to CSARPRTLNTEAFF.

This clonotype was observed a few times. The gene calls are TRBV7-9 and TRBJ1-5; D is ambiguous. V was clipped by 1 base and J by 6 bases, with 13 bases between them. Germline loops: CDR1 SEHNR, CDR2 FQNEAQ (reference sequence). CDR3 size: 15 residues. The CDR3 here is CASSLGDTRGQPQHF. CDR3 nucleotides: TGTGCCAGCAGCTTAGGAGACACCCGGGGTCAGCCCCAGCATTTT.

The rearrangement joins TRBV11-2 to TRBJ1-2; 9 bases agree with TRBD1. The CDR3 extends over 18 amino acids. The V and J ends lost 3 bases and 3 bases, in that order; junction bases with no gene match: 14. Germline CDR1 is SGHAT and CDR2 is FQNNGV. The DNA for the CDR3 is TGTGCCAGCAGCTTTCAACCCCCGGGGACAGGGTCCCACTATGGCTACACCTTC. Its protein product is CASSFQPPGTGSHYGYTF.

Many counts were recorded for this clonotype. This chain joins TRBV12-3 or TRBV12-4 and TRBJ2-5, with 7 bases fitting TRBD1. The trim removed 2 bases at V and 5 bases at J, leaving 11 bases unmatched. This CDR3 region has 16 residues. CDR3 loop: CASSLFINRGHETQYF. CDR3 nucleotides: TGTGCCAGCAGTTTATTTATCAACAGGGGACATGAGACCCAGTACTTC.

This clonotype was seen only a few times. The chain recombines TRBV6-1 with TRBJ2-5; D possibly corresponds to TRBD1 (5 bases). Germline CDR1 reads MNHNS; CDR2 reads SASEGT. V lost 6 bases and J lost 1, with 15 bases in between. The CDR3 is 15 residues long. The CDR3 coding sequence is TGTGCCAGCAGCCGCGACAGTGCCCCCCAAGAGACCCAGTACTTC. As protein: CASSRDSAPQETQYF.

The genes are TRBV7-9 and TRBJ2-1, with a tentative D call TRBD1 (6 bases). This CDR3 is 12 amino acids long. Germline CDR1 is SEHNR and CDR2 is FQNEAQ (reference sequence). Trimming left V 7 bases short and J 7 bases short, with 11 bases between. The CDR3, as DNA: TGTGCCAGCACTAACAGGGTTAATGAGCAGTTCTTC. It is translated as CASTNRVNEQFF.

This sequence joins TRBV6-5 and TRBJ1-1, with a weak D call TRBD1 (6 bases). V lost 0 bases, J lost 4 bases, and 12 bases lay in between. The CDR3 totals 15 residues. Germline V CDR1 and CDR2: MNHEY, SVGAGI. For the CDR3, the DNA is TGTGCCAGCAGTTACTCGCGAAAACAGGGCACTGAAGCTTTCTTT. Protein product: CASSYSRKQGTEAFF.

The V and J genes are TRBV7-2 and TRBJ2-1; TRBD1 aligns across 9 bases. The CDR3 consists of 15 residues. Germline trimming cut 4 bases from V and 9 bases from J; bases unmatched to any gene: 10. CDR1 and CDR2 (germline): SGHTA, FQGNSA. CDR3 sequence reads: CASSSPMGTGTEQFF. DNA for the CDR3: TGTGCCAGCAGCTCTCCTATGGGGACAGGGACTGAGCAGTTCTTC.

This clonotype has at least ten counts. The chain combines TRBV4-1 with TRBJ2-7; a weak D match, TRBD2 (5 bases). Trimming cost V 3 bases and J 1 base, with 10 bases left between them. CDR3 length: 14 residues. Germline V gene lookup returns CDR1 MGHRA and CDR2 YSYEKL. The CDR3 sequence is CASSQIGMSYEQYF. The CDR3, as DNA: TGCGCCAGCAGCCAGATCGGGATGTCCTACGAGCAGTACTTC.

The rearrangement joins TRBV11-2 to TRBJ2-3; TRBD2 agrees at 15 bases. Germline V gene sequence: CDR1 SGHAT, CDR2 FQNNGV. This CDR3 has 17 amino acids. V shed 5 bases and J 5 bases; nucleotides not matched to a gene: 8. CDR3 DNA: TGTGCCAGCAGCGGGCGGACTAGCGGGGGGGCGGTAGATACGCAGTATTTT. This encodes CASSGRTSGGAVDTQYF.

This clonotype was counted only a few times. The J gene is TRBJ2-4, the V gene TRBV20-1; D not certain. The CDR3 extends over 13 amino acids. Per the germline V gene, CDR1 is DFQATT and CDR2 is SNEGSKA (reference sequence). Trimming removed 1 base at V and 0 bases at J, with 4 bases between. CDR3 nucleotide sequence: TGCAGTGCTAGAGCTGTAGCCAAAAACATTCAGTACTTC. Protein product: CSARAVAKNIQYF.

This clonotype was picked up a small number of times. V gene TRBV12-3 or TRBV12-4 combines with J gene TRBJ1-4; a weak D match, TRBD1 (5 bases). The CDR3 extends over 15 amino acids. V lost 1 base to trimming and J lost 11 bases, with 17 bases between them. CDR3 sequence (DNA): TGTGCCAGCAGTTTAGGGGGGACCTGGAGCGGGAAACTGTTTTTT. Amino acid sequence: CASSLGGTWSGKLFF.

This clonotype came up a few times. The J gene is TRBJ1-5, the V gene TRBV6-5; D is ambiguous. The ends were cut back, 0 bases at V and 4 bases at J, with 10 bases in the middle. The CDR3 is 15 residues long. Germline CDR1 reads MNHEY; CDR2 reads SVGAGI. Written as DNA, the CDR3 is TGTGCCAGCAGTTACTCGGGCGGACCAAATCAGCCCCAGCATTTT. This sequence encodes CASSYSGGPNQPQHF.

This clonotype appeared a few times. The J gene is TRBJ2-5, the V gene TRBV7-2, with 9 bases identical to TRBD2. The CDR3 has 16 amino acids. The J segment lost 5 bases and the V segment lost 2 bases, leaving 9 bases of the junction unmatched. CDR1 SGHTA and CDR2 FQGNSA come from the germline V gene. The CDR3 DNA sequence: TGTGCCAGCAGCTTAACGGCGGGAGGGCCCTTTGAGACCCAGTACTTC. Its protein product is CASSLTAGGPFETQYF.

The chain links TRBV7-9 to TRBJ2-1; D gene unclear. V was clipped by 1 base and J by 0 bases, with 4 bases between them. Germline values: CDR1 SEHNR, CDR2 FQNEAQ (reference sequence). The CDR3 spans 14 residues. The CDR3 coding sequence is TGTGCCAGCAGCTTAGACAACTCCTACAATGAGCAGTTCTTC. Amino acid sequence: CASSLDNSYNEQFF.

The chain carries TRBV28 and TRBJ1-1, with D perhaps TRBD1 (5 bases). Germline V gene data show CDR1 as MDHEN and CDR2 as SYDVKM. V dropped 6 bases and J dropped 4 bases, with 12 bases sitting between them. The CDR3 is made up of 13 amino acids. The CDR3 nucleotides are TGTGCCAGCAGAACAACAGGTGCCACTGAAGCTTTCTTT. It specifies CASRTTGATEAFF. Full variable domain (outside the CDR3, taken from reference TRBV28 and TRBJ1-1): DVKVTQSSRYLVKRTGEKVFLECVQDMDHENMFWYRQDPGLGLRLIYFSYDVKMKEKGDIPEGYSVSREKKERFSLILESASTNQTSMYLCASRTTGATEAFFGQGTRLTVV.

The table lists this clonotype with a few counts. The chain has TRBV29-1 and TRBJ2-1; 7 bases are a match to TRBD2. CDR3 length equals 15 residues. Germline V lookup: CDR1 SQVTM, CDR2 ANQGSEA. With 1 base clipped from V and 0 bases from J, the junction kept 3 bases outside the gene matches. The CDR3, as DNA: TGCAGCGTTGAAGGCGGGAGAAGCTCCTACAATGAGCAGTTCTTC. It codes for CSVEGGRSSYNEQFF.

This clonotype was seen many times. The chain joins TRBV29-1 to TRBJ2-1; D is unresolved. Per the germline V gene, CDR1 is SQVTM and CDR2 is ANQGSEA. Trimming took off 3 bases at V and 0 bases at J, with 12 bases between the two ends. CDR3 size: 15 residues. CDR3 DNA: TGCAGCGTTGACGTCTTGAGGCGCTCCTACAATGAGCAGTTCTTC. It codes for CSVDVLRRSYNEQFF.